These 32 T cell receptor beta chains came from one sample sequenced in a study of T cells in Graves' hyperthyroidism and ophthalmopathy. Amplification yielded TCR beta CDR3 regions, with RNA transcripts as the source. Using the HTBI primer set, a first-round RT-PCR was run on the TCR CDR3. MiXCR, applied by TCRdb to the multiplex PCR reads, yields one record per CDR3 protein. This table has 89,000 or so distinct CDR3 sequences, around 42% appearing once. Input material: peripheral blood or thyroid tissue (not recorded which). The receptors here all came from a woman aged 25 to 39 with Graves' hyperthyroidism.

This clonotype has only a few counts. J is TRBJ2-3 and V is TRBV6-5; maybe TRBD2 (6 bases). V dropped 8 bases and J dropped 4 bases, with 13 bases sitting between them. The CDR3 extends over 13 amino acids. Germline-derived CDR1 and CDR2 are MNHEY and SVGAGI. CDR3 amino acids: CASGGRVADTQYF. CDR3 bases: TGTGCCAGCGGAGGGCGGGTCGCAGATACGCAGTATTTT.

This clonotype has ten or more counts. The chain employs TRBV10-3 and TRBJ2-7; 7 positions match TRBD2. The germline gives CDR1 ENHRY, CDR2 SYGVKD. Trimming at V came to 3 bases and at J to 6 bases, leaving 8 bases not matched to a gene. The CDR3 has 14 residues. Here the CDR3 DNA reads TGTGCCATCAGTGATTCGAGCGGGACTCCCGAGCAGTACTTC. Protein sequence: CAISDSSGTPEQYF.

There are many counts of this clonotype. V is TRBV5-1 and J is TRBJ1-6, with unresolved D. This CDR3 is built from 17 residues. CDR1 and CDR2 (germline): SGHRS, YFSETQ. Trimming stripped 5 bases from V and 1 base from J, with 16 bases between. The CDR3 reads CASRMIPPGSYNSPLHF. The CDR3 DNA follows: TGCGCCAGCAGGATGATCCCGCCAGGATCCTATAATTCACCCCTCCACTTT.

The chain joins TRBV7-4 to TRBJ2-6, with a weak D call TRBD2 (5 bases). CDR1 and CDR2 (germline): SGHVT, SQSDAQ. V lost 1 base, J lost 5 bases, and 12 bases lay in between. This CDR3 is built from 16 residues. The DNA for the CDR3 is TGTGCCAGCAGCTTAGATCTAGCAAGCCGGGCCAACGTCCTGACTTTC. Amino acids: CASSLDLASRANVLTF.

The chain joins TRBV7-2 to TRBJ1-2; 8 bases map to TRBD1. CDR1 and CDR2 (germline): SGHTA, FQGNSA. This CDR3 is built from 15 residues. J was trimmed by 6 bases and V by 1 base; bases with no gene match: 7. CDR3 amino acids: CASSLGQGAQNGYTF. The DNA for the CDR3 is TGTGCCAGCAGCTTAGGGCAGGGGGCGCAAAATGGCTACACCTTC.

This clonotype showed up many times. The CDR3: CASRRTGGGEETQYF. Written as DNA, the CDR3 is TGTGCCAGCAGGCGGACAGGGGGGGGGGAAGAGACCCAGTACTTC. J is TRBJ2-5 and V is TRBV12-3 or TRBV12-4, with TRBD1 matching 10 bases. The V gene end was trimmed by 6 bases and the J gene end by 3 bases; junction bases not matched to a gene: 7. CDR3 length: 15 residues.

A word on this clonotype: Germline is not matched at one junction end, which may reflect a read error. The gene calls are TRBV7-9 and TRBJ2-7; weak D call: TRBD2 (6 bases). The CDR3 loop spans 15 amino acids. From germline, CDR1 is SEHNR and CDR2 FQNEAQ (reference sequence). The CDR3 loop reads CACSSPVGGEHEQYF. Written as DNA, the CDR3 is TGTGCCTGCAGCTCTCCTGTCGGCGGGGAACACGAGCAGTATTTC.

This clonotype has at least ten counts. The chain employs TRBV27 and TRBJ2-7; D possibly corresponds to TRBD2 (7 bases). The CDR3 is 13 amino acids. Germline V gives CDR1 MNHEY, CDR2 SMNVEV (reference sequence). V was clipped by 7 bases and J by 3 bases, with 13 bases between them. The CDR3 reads CASTQGGGYEQYF. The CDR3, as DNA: TGTGCCAGCACCCAGGGAGGGGGCTACGAGCAGTACTTC.

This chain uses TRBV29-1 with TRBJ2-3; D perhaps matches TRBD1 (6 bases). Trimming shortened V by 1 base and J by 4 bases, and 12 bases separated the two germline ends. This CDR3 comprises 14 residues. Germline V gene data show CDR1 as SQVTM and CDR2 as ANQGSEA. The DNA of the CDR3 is TGCAGCGTTGAAGGTGTGGGGGCGGCAGATACGCAGTATTTT. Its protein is CSVEGVGAADTQYF.

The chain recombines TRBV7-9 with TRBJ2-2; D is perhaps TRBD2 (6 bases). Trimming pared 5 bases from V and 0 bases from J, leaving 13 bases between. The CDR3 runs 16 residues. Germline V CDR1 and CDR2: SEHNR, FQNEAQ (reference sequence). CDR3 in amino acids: CASSPEGQTNTGELFF. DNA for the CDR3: TGTGCCAGCAGCCCGGAGGGGCAGACGAACACCGGGGAGCTGTTTTTT.

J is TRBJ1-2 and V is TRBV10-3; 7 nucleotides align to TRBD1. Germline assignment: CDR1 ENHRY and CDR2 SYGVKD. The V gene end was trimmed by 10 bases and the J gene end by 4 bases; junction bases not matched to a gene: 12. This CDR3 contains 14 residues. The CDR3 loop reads CASRGTEGSYGYTF. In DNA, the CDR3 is TGTGCCAGCAGGGGGACCGAGGGGAGCTATGGCTACACCTTC.

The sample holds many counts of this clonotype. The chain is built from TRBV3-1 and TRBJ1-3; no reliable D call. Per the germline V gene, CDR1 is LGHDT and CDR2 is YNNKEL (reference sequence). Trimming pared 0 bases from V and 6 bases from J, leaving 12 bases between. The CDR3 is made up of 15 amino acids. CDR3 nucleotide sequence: TGTGCCAGCAGCCAAGACGGGCCGGGTTTAAACACCATATATTTT. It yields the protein CASSQDGPGLNTIYF.

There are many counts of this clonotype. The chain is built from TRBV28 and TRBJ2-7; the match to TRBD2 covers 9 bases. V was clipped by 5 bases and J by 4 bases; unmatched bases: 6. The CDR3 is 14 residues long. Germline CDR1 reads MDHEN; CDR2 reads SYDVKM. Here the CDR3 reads CASSLSGRTYEQYF. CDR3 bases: TGTGCCAGCAGTCTGAGCGGGAGGACGTACGAGCAGTACTTC. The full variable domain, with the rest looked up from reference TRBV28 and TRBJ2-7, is DVKVTQSSRYLVKRTGEKVFLECVQDMDHENMFWYRQDPGLGLRLIYFSYDVKMKEKGDIPEGYSVSREKKERFSLILESASTNQTSMYLCASSLSGRTYEQYFGPGTRLTVT.

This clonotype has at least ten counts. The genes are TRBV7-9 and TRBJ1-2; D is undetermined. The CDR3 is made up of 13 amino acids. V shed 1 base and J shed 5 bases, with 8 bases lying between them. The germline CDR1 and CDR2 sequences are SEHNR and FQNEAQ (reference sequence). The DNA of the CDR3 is TGTGCCAGCAGCTTAGAGAGGTCTTATGGCTACACCTTC. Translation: CASSLERSYGYTF. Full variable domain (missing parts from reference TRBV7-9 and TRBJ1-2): DTGVSQNPRHKITKRGQNVTFRCDPISEHNRLYWYRQTLGQGPEFLTYFQNEAQLEKSRLLSDRFSAERPKGSFSTLEIQRTEQGDSAMYLCASSLERSYGYTFGSGTRLTVV.

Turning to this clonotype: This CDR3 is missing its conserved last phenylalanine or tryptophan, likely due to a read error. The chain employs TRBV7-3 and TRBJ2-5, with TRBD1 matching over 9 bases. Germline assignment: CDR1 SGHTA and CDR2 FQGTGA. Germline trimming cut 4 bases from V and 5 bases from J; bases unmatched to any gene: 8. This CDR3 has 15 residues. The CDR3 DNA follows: TGTGCCAGCAGCTCCTCAGGGACAGGGAGTGAGACCCAGTACTCC. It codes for CASSSSGTGSETQYS.

CDR3 residues: CASSRAGGTQYF. CDR3 bases: TGCGCCAGCAGCCGAGCGGGAGGGACCCAGTACTTC. The chain couples TRBV5-1 to TRBJ2-5; 9 bases fit TRBD2. Trimming cost V 4 bases and J 7 bases; bases outside gene matches: 2. CDR1 is SGHRS and CDR2 is YFSETQ in the germline V gene. This CDR3 has 12 residues.

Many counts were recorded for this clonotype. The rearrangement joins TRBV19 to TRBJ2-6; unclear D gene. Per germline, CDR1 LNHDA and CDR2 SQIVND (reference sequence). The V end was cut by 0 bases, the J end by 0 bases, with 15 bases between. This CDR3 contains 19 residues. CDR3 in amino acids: CASSIDPAHLSSGANVLTF. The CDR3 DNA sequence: TGTGCCAGTAGTATAGATCCAGCGCATTTGTCCTCTGGGGCCAACGTCCTGACTTTC.

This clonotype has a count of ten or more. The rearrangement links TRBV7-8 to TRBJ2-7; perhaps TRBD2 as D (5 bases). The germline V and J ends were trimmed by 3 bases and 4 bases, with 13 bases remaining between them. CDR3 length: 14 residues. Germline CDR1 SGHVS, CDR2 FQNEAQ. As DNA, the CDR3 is TGTGCCAGCAGCTTCGGGATCTTCCATTACGAGCAGTACTTC. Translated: CASSFGIFHYEQYF.

The CDR3 is CSARDLVGPQETQYF. The CDR3 coding sequence is TGCAGTGCTAGAGATCTGGTAGGGCCCCAAGAGACCCAGTACTTC. V is TRBV20-1 and J is TRBJ2-5; D is ambiguous. Germline loops: CDR1 DFQATT, CDR2 SNEGSKA (reference sequence). This CDR3 is built from 15 residues. Trimming stripped 0 bases from V and 1 base from J, with 12 bases between.

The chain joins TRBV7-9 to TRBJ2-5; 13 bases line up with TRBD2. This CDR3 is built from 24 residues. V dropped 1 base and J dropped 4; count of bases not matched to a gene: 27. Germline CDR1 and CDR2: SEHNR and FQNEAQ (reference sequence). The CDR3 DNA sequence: TGTGCCAGCAGCTTAGGTCGAACAGGGACGTCCGGGACTAGCGGGACCACTATTCGAGAGACCCAGTACTTC. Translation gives CASSLGRTGTSGTSGTTIRETQYF.

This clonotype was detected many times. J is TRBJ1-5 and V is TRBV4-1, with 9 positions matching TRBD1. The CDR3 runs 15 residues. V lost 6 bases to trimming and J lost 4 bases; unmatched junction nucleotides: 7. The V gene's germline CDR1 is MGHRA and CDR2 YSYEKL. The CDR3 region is CASRSGQGSNQPQHF. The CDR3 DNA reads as TGCGCCAGCAGAAGTGGACAGGGGAGTAATCAGCCCCAGCATTTT.

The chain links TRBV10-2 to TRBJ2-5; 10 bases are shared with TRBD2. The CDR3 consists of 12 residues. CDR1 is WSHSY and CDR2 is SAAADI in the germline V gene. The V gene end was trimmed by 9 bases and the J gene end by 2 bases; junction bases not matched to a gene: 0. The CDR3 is CARLAGQETQYF. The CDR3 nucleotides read TGCGCCAGACTAGCGGGACAAGAGACCCAGTACTTC.

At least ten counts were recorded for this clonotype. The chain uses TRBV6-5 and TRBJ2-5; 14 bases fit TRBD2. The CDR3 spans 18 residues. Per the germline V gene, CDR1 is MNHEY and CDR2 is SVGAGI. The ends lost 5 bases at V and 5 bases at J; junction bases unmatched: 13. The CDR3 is CASSPEAPGTSGSETQYF. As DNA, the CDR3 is TGTGCCAGCAGTCCAGAAGCCCCCGGGACTAGCGGGAGTGAGACCCAGTACTTC.

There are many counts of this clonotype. CDR3 coding DNA: TGTGCCAGCAGCTTAACACAGGGGAGAGGCTACACCTTC. Protein: CASSLTQGRGYTF. J is TRBJ1-2 and V is TRBV7-9; 7 bases match TRBD1. CDR1 SEHNR and CDR2 FQNEAQ come from the germline V gene (reference sequence). J gave up 8 bases and V 2 bases, and 5 bases lay outside the gene matches. The CDR3 totals 13 residues.

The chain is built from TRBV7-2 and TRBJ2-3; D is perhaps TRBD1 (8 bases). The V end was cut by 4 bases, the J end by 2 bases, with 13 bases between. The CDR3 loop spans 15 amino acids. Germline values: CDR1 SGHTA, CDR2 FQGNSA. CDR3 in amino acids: CASSYRGGLTDTQYF. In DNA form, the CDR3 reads TGTGCCAGCAGCTACAGGGGGGGCCTCACAGATACGCAGTATTTT.

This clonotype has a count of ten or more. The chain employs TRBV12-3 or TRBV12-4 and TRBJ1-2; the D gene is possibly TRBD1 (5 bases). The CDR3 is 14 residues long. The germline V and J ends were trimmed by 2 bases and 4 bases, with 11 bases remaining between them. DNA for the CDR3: TGTGCCAGCAGTTTATCCGACAGAGCCTATGGCTACACCTTC. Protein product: CASSLSDRAYGYTF.

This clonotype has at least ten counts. The CDR3: CASSYDMGQGSGYTF. The CDR3 DNA reads TGTGCCAGCAGTTACGATATGGGGCAGGGGTCTGGCTACACCTTC. V is TRBV6-5 and J is TRBJ1-2; D might be TRBD1 (6 bases). The CDR3 has 15 residues. Trimming stripped 2 bases from V and 7 bases from J, with 17 bases between. Looked up from germline, CDR1 is MNHEY and CDR2 is SVGAGI.

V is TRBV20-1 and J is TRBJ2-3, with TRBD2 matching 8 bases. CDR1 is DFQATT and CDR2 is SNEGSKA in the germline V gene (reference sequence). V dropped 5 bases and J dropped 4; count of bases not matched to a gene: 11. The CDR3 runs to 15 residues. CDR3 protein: CSALKAGGNSDTQYF. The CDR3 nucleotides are TGCAGTGCTCTGAAGGCGGGGGGTAATTCAGATACGCAGTATTTT.

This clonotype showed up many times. The chain's CDR3 is CASSLRTRMKETQYF. The DNA of the CDR3 is TGTGCCAGCAGCTTACGGACACGGATGAAAGAGACCCAGTACTTC. The chain has TRBV13 and TRBJ2-5, with D tentatively TRBD1 (5 bases). The CDR3 is 15 residues long. CDR1 and CDR2 from the germline V gene are PRHDT and FYEKMQ (reference sequence). The V end was cut by 2 bases, the J end by 3 bases, with 13 bases between.

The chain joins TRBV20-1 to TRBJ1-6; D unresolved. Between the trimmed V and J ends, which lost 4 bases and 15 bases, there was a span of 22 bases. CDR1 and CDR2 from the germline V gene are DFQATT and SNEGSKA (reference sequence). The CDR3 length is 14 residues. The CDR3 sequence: CSAIPIGRENDLHF. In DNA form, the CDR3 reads TGCAGTGCTATCCCGATCGGACGGGAGAACGACCTCCACTTT.

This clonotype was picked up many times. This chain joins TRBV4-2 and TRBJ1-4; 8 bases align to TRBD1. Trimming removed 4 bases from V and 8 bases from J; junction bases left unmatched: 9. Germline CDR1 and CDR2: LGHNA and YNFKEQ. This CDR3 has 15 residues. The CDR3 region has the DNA TGTGCCAGCAGCCCGGACAGGGCCGATGAGGAAAAACTGTTTTTT. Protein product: CASSPDRADEEKLFF.

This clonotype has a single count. CDR3 DNA: TGTGCCACCGGAGTGGGGGGCGGCACTGAAGCTTTCTTT. It yields the protein CATGVGGGTEAFF. The J gene is TRBJ1-1, the V gene TRBV15; TRBD1 is a possible D gene (6 bases). This CDR3 region has 13 residues. Trimming stripped 8 bases from V and 4 bases from J, with 14 bases between. The V gene's germline CDR1 is LNHNV and CDR2 YYDKDF (reference sequence).